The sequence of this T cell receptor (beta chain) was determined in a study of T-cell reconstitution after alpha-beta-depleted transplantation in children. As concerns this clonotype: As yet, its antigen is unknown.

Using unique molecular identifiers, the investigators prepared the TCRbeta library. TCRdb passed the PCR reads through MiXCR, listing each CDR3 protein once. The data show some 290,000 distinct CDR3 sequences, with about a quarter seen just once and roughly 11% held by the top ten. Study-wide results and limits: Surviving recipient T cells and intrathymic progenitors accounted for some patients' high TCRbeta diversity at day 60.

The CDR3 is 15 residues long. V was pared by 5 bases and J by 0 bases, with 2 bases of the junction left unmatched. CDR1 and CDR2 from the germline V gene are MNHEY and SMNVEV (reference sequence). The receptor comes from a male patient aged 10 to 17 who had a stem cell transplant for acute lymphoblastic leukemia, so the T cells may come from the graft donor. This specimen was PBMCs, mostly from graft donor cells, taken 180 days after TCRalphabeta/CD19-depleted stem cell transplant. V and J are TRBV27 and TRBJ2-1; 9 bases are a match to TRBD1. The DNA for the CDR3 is TGTGCCAGCAGTGGGGACAGGGACTCCTACAATGAGCAGTTCTTC. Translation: CASSGDRDSYNEQFF.